A single sample is the source of the 20 T cell receptor beta chains below, sequenced in a study of T cell clones after liver transplantation. Sequenced by immunoSEQ multiplex PCR; TCRdb stores in-frame clones only, minus some. The table lists roughly 55,000 clones, 65% to 80% of them singletons. Source: CD4+ T cells from blood, taken around 54 months after liver transplant. Source of these receptors: a human patient who received a liver transplant. Some T cells may trace back to the graft donor.

There are a few counts of this clone. The V call is TRBV4-2, the J call TRBJ1-1; D call uncertain. Germline V lookup: CDR1 LGHNA, CDR2 YNFKEQ. The CDR3 consists of 13 residues. V was cut by 2 bases and J by 3 bases, with 7 bases left in between. CDR3 in amino acids: CASSQQFDTEAFF. The CDR3 bases are TGTGCCAGCAGCCAACAGTTCGACACTGAAGCTTTCTTT.

The chain joins TRBV5-1 to TRBJ1-1; the D gene is possibly TRBD1 (6 bases). The CDR3 consists of 15 residues. Germline V gene lookup returns CDR1 SGHRS and CDR2 YFSETQ. Trimming removed 2 bases at V and 2 bases at J, with 13 bases between. The CDR3 DNA reads TGCGCCAGCAGCTTACAGGGCGGTACTAACACTGAAGCTTTCTTT. Its protein is CASSLQGGTNTEAFF.

In its sample, this clone was seen a few times. The chain uses TRBV9 and TRBJ2-3, with D tentatively TRBD1 (5 bases). The CDR3 is 17 amino acids. Germline V gene lookup returns CDR1 SGDLS and CDR2 YYNGEE. Trimming took off 0 bases at V and 0 bases at J, with 14 bases between the two ends. The CDR3 here is CASSVAPGAGSTDTQYF. The CDR3 DNA reads TGTGCCAGCAGCGTAGCTCCTGGGGCAGGGAGCACAGATACGCAGTATTTT.

This sequence joins TRBV29-1 and TRBJ2-7; weak D call: TRBD1 (6 bases). This CDR3 is 12 amino acids long. Germline-derived CDR1 and CDR2 are SQVTM and ANQGSEA. With 2 bases removed from V and 5 bases from J, the gap between germline ends came to 10 bases. The CDR3 spells CSVERGTNEQYF. The CDR3 DNA follows: TGCAGCGTTGAAAGGGGGACGAACGAGCAGTACTTC.

The CDR3 coding sequence is TGTGCCAGCAGCTTATACCCCCTCAGTGGCTACACCTTC. It codes for CASSLYPLSGYTF. The gene calls are TRBV7-9 and TRBJ1-2; D gene ambiguous. The CDR3 spans 13 residues. Germline-derived CDR1 and CDR2 are SEHNR and FQNEAQ (reference sequence). V was pared by 2 bases and J by 7 bases, with 11 bases between.

The chain links TRBV6-5 to TRBJ1-2; TRBD1 agrees at 8 bases. V trimming: 2 bases; J trimming: 13 bases; junction bases outside the gene matches: 6. The CDR3 extends over 12 amino acids. Germline V gene lookup returns CDR1 MNHEY and CDR2 SVGAGI. The CDR3 spells CASSYGTGLITF. The CDR3, as DNA: TGTGCCAGCAGTTACGGGACAGGCTTAATCACCTTC.

The rearrangement links TRBV27 to TRBJ1-2, with 9 nucleotides matching TRBD1. The junction had 4 bases not matched to a gene; V was cut back by 5 bases and J by 3 bases. CDR3 length equals 14 residues. Germline values: CDR1 MNHEY, CDR2 SMNVEV (reference sequence). The CDR3 region has the DNA TGTGCCAGCAGTCGAGACAGGGGGGACTATGGCTACACCTTC. The encoded protein is CASSRDRGDYGYTF.

The chain combines TRBV7-8 with TRBJ2-2; no clear D. Germline-derived CDR1 and CDR2 are SGHVS and FQNEAQ. CDR3 length: 15 amino acids. The germline V and J ends were trimmed by 7 bases and 4 bases, with 16 bases remaining between them. Here the CDR3 DNA reads TGTGCCAGCACACGCCGTAGGCAGTTCACCGGGGAGCTGTTTTTT. Its translation: CASTRRRQFTGELFF.

This clone has more than one count but fewer than ten. The chain recombines TRBV2 with TRBJ1-2, with D maybe TRBD1 (6 bases). CDR1 and CDR2 from the germline V gene are SNHLY and FYNNEI. This CDR3 is 15 amino acids long. The V gene lost 3 bases and the J gene lost 8 bases, with 19 bases spanning the gap. The CDR3 bases are TGTGCCAGCAGTGACGCCCAAACAGGGTTAGGAGGCTACACCTTC. Encoded protein: CASSDAQTGLGGYTF.

The chain joins TRBV6-5 to TRBJ1-2, with 7 positions matching TRBD1. V lost 4 bases and J lost 2; bases outside the gene matches: 4. Germline loops: CDR1 MNHEY, CDR2 SVGAGI. The CDR3 is made up of 14 amino acids. The CDR3 sequence is CASSFQTGNYGYTF. CDR3 DNA: TGTGCCAGCAGTTTCCAGACAGGGAACTATGGCTACACCTTC.

This clone was counted between two and nine times. The rearrangement joins TRBV30 to TRBJ2-2, with TRBD2 matching over 12 bases. The CDR3 length is 16 residues. Trimming cost V 5 bases and J 4 bases; bases outside gene matches: 8. Germline V CDR1 and CDR2: GTSNPN, SVGIG (reference sequence). The CDR3 DNA reads TGTGCCTGGGCTCGACTAGCGGGGGAGGTCACCGGGGAGCTGTTTTTT. Translated: CAWARLAGEVTGELFF.

The gene calls are TRBV2 and TRBJ2-5; 7 bases fit TRBD1. CDR3 length equals 14 residues. With 6 bases clipped from V and 10 bases from J, the junction kept 14 bases outside the gene matches. Germline CDR1 and CDR2: SNHLY and FYNNEI. DNA of the CDR3: TGTGCCAGCAGGGACAGGTCTGGAGAGGAGGTCCAGTACTTC. It is translated as CASRDRSGEEVQYF.

V is TRBV30 and J is TRBJ2-3; D is unresolved. Trimming removed 1 base from V and 0 bases from J, with 14 bases in between. The CDR3 is made up of 16 amino acids. Germline lookup yields CDR1 GTSNPN and CDR2 SVGIG (reference sequence). This chain's CDR3 is CAWSGHLVPSTDTQYF. Written as DNA, the CDR3 is TGTGCCTGGAGTGGACATCTGGTGCCTAGCACAGATACGCAGTATTTT.

This chain links TRBV25-1 with TRBJ2-5, with 7 nucleotides matching TRBD1. The length of the CDR3 is 14 residues. Unmatched junction bases numbered 4, after V lost 1 base and J lost 5 bases. CDR1 MGHDK and CDR2 SYGVNS come from the germline V gene. Here the CDR3 reads CASSEFRGRETQYF. The CDR3 coding sequence is TGTGCCAGCAGTGAATTTAGGGGGCGCGAGACCCAGTACTTC.

The rearrangement links TRBV5-1 to TRBJ2-2; 10 bases are a match to TRBD2. CDR1 and CDR2 (germline): SGHRS, YFSETQ. The CDR3 is made up of 16 amino acids. Trimming cost V 1 base and J 2 bases; bases outside gene matches: 2. The CDR3 sequence is CASSLTSGVNTGELFF. Written as DNA, the CDR3 is TGCGCCAGCAGCTTGACTAGCGGGGTTAACACCGGGGAGCTGTTTTTT.

The chain has TRBV18 and TRBJ1-6; 11 nucleotides align to TRBD1. Germline lookup yields CDR1 KGHSH and CDR2 LQKENI. V was pared by 6 bases and J by 9 bases, with 7 bases of the junction left unmatched. This CDR3 has 15 amino acids. In DNA form, the CDR3 reads TGTGCCAGCTCTGCGGGACAGGGGGAAAGTTCACCCCTCCACTTT. Amino acids: CASSAGQGESSPLHF.

V is TRBV25-1 and J is TRBJ1-6; 8 bases align to TRBD1. The junction had 5 bases not matched to a gene; V was cut back by 11 bases and J by 5 bases. Germline CDR1 and CDR2: MGHDK and SYGVNS. The CDR3 spans 13 residues. The DNA for the CDR3 is TGTGCCTCCCGGGACAGGAATAATTCACCCCTCCACTTT. Its translation: CASRDRNNSPLHF.

V usage is TRBV7-9 and J usage is TRBJ1-1; D possibly corresponds to TRBD1 (5 bases). Germline-derived CDR1 and CDR2 are SEHNR and FQNEAQ (reference sequence). Trimming removed 5 bases from V and 3 bases from J, with 13 bases in between. This CDR3 has 14 residues. The CDR3 loop is CASSPQGLYTEAFF. CDR3 sequence (DNA): TGTGCCAGCAGCCCTCAGGGATTATACACTGAAGCTTTCTTT.

The chain links TRBV7-2 to TRBJ2-2, with 11 positions matching TRBD2. After removal of 6 bases from V and 2 bases from J, the junction contained 11 bases not matched to a gene. This CDR3 contains 18 residues. The germline V gene encodes CDR1 SGHTA and CDR2 FQGNSA. The CDR3 nucleotides are TGTGCCAGCAGTCTCAGACCAACTAGCGGGGGCAACACCGGGGAGCTGTTTTTT. This sequence encodes CASSLRPTSGGNTGELFF.

V and J are TRBV21-1 and TRBJ2-1; the table's D call, TRBD2, was not checked against the DNA. TRBV21-1 constitutes a pseudogene. The CDR3 runs to 16 residues. This chain's CDR3 is CASSNPRGDSYNEQFF. The DNA for the CDR3 is TGTGCCAGCAGCAACCCGCGGGGGGACTCCTACAATGAGCAGTTCTTC.